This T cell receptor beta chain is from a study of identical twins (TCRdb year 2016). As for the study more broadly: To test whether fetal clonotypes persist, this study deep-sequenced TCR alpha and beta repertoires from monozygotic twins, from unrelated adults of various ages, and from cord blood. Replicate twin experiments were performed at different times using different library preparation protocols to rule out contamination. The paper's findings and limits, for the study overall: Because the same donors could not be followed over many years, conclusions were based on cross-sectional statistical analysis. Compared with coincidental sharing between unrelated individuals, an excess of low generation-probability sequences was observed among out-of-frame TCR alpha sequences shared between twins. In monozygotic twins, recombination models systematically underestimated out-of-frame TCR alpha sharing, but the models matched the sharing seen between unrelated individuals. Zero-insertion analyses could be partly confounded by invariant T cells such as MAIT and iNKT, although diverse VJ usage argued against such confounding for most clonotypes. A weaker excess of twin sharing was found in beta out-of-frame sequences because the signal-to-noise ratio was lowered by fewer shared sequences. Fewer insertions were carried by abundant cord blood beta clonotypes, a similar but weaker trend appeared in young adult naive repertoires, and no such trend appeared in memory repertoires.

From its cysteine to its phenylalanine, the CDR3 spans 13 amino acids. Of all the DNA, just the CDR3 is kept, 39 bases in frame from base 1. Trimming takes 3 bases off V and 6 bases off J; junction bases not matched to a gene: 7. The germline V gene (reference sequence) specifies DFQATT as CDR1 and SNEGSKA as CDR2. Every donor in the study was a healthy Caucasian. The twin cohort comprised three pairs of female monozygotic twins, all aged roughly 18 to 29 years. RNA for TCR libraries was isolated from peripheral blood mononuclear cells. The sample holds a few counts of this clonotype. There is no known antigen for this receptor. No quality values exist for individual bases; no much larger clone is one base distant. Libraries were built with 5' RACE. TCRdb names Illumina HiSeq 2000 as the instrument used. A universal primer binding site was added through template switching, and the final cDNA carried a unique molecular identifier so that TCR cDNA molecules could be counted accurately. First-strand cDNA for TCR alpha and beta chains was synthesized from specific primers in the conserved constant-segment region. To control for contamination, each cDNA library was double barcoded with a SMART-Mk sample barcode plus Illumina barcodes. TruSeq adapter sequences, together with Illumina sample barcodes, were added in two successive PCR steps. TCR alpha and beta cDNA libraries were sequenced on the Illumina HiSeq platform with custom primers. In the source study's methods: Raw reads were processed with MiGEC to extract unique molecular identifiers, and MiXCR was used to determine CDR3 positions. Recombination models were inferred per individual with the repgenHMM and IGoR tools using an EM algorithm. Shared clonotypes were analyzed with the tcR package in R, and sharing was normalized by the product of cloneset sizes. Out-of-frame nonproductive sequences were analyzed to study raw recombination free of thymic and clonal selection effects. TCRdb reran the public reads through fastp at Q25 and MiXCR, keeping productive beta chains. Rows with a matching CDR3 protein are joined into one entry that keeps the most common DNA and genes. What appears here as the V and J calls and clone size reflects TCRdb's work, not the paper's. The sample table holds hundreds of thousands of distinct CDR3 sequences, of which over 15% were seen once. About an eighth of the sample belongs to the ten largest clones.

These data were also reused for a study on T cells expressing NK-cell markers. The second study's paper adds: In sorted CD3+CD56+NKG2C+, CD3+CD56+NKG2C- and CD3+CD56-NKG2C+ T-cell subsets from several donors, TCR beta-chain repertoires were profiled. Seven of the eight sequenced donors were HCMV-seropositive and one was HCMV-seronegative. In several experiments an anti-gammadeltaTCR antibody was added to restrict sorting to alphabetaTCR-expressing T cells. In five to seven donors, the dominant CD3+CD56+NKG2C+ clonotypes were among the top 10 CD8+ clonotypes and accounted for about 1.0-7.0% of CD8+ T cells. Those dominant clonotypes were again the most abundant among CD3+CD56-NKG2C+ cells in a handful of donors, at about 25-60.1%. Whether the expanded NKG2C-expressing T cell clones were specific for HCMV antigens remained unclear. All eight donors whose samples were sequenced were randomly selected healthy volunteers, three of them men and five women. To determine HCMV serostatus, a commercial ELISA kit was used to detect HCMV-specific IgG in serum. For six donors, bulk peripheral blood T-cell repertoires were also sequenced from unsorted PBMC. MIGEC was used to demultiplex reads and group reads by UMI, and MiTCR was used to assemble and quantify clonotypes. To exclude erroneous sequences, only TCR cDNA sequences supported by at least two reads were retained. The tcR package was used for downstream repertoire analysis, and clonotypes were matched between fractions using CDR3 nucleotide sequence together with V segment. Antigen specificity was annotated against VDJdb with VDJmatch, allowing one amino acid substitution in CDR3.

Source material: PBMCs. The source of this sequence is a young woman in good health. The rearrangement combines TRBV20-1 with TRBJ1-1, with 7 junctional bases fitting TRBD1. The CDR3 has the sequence CSASRGGGPEAFF. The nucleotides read TGCAGTGCTAGCCGTGGAGGGGGCCCTGAAGCTTTCTTT.